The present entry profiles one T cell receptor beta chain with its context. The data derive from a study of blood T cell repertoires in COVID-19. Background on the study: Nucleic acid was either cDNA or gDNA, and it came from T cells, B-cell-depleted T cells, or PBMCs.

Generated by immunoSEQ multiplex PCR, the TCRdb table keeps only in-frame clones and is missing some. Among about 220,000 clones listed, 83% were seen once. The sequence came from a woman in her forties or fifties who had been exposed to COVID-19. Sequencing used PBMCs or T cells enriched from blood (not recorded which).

CDR3 nucleotides: TGTGCCAGCAGCTTATTGCCAGATTTAAGTCAGCCCCAGCATTTT. Protein product: CASSLLPDLSQPQHF. V is TRBV7-8 and J is TRBJ1-5; D is ambiguous. The CDR3 extends over 15 amino acids. Trimming removed 2 bases at V and 6 bases at J, with 14 bases between. CDR1 and CDR2 (germline): SGHVS, FQNEAQ.